Listed here are 9 T cell receptor beta chains from one sample, sequenced in a study of spatial heterogeneity in lung cancer. A single record per CDR3 protein comes from TCRdb applying MiXCR to the 5' RACE reads. The data contain 35,000 to 45,000 distinct CDR3 sequences, approximately 5.5% of them singletons. Time point noted: sample taken at primary tumor resection. The sample consisted of PBMCs, taken at surgery. The origin of the receptors is a female donor with early-stage non-small cell lung cancer.

This clonotype was recorded at least ten times. This chain connects TRBV20-1 to TRBJ1-2; 7 bases fit TRBD1. Germline CDR1 DFQATT, CDR2 SNEGSKA (reference sequence). This CDR3 has 15 residues. J gave up 0 bases and V 6 bases, and 10 bases lay outside the gene matches. The CDR3 sequence: CSAPRTGDSNYGYTF. The CDR3 DNA is TGCAGTGCCCCTAGGACAGGCGACTCTAACTATGGCTACACCTTC.

This clonotype was seen repeatedly, ten times or more. This chain connects TRBV5-1 to TRBJ2-7; possible D gene TRBD2, 5 bases. This CDR3 region has 14 residues. Trimming cost V 0 bases and J 2 bases, with 9 bases left between them. Germline V CDR1 and CDR2: SGHRS, YFSETQ. CDR3 loop: CASSLGGLTYEQYF. CDR3 in DNA: TGCGCCAGCAGCTTGGGAGGGTTGACCTACGAGCAGTACTTC.

CDR3 loop: CASSEAKRGEQYF. The CDR3 region has the DNA TGTGCCAGCAGTGAAGCGAAGAGGGGCGAGCAGTACTTC. J is TRBJ2-7 and V is TRBV2; D might be TRBD1 or TRBD2, each matching 5 bases. Trimming shortened V by 0 bases and J by 6 bases, and 9 bases separated the two germline ends. CDR3 length: 13 residues. Germline V gene data show CDR1 as SNHLY and CDR2 as FYNNEI. The entire variable domain, with the rest obtained from reference TRBV2 and TRBJ2-7, is as follows: EPEVTQTPSHQVTQMGQEVILRCVPISNHLYFYWYRQILGQKVEFLVSFYNNEISEKSEIFDDQFSVERPDGSNFTLKIRSTKLEDSAMYFCASSEAKRGEQYFGPGTRLTVT.

This clonotype has at least ten counts. The rearrangement joins TRBV20-1 to TRBJ2-7, with D perhaps matching TRBD1 (5 bases). Germline assignment: CDR1 DFQATT and CDR2 SNEGSKA (reference sequence). Trimming left V 4 bases short and J 0 bases short, with 13 bases between. CDR3 length: 14 amino acids. CDR3 sequence (DNA): TGCAGTGCTATTGACAGTTTACGCTCCTACGAGCAGTACTTC. It encodes CSAIDSLRSYEQYF.

The V call is TRBV30, the J call TRBJ2-7; 12 nucleotides agree with TRBD1. V dropped 6 bases and J dropped 7; count of bases not matched to a gene: 7. This CDR3 has 13 residues. The germline V gene encodes CDR1 GTSNPN and CDR2 SVGIG (reference sequence). The CDR3 DNA follows: TGTGCCTGTTCGGGACAGGGGGCAGGGGAGCAGTACTTC. Its protein product is CACSGQGAGEQYF.

This clonotype showed up many times. The chain recombines TRBV5-5 with TRBJ2-1; no clear D. The CDR3 loop spans 15 amino acids. The V gene lost 3 bases and the J gene lost 0 bases, with 10 bases spanning the gap. Germline lookup yields CDR1 SGHKS and CDR2 YYEKEE (reference sequence). This CDR3 is CASSSGPLSYNEQFF. CDR3 sequence (DNA): TGTGCCAGCAGCTCAGGACCCCTCTCCTACAATGAGCAGTTCTTC.

This clonotype was counted at least ten times. In nucleotides, the CDR3 is TGCGCCAGCAGCCGTAGGGACTCTTCCCTTGACGAGCAGTACTTC. It is translated as CASSRRDSSLDEQYF. The gene calls are TRBV5-1 and TRBJ2-7, with D possibly being TRBD2 (6 bases). The V and J ends lost 4 bases and 5 bases respectively, with 19 bases between them. CDR1 and CDR2 (germline): SGHRS, YFSETQ. The CDR3 covers 15 residues.

This clonotype has ten or more counts. In DNA form, the CDR3 reads TGTGCCAGCTCGGACACTCCAAGCAATCAGCCCCAGCATTTT. This sequence encodes CASSDTPSNQPQHF. The chain couples TRBV9 to TRBJ1-5; perhaps TRBD1 as D (5 bases). V was cut by 7 bases and J by 1 base, with 12 bases left in between. CDR3 length equals 14 residues. Germline V CDR1 and CDR2: SGDLS, YYNGEE.

This clonotype was observed at least ten times. The chain links TRBV5-1 to TRBJ2-5; TRBD2 agrees at 7 bases. CDR3 length: 16 residues. Germline V CDR1 and CDR2: SGHRS, YFSETQ. The V segment lost 0 bases and the J segment 2 bases; nucleotides outside the gene matches: 7. CDR3 sequence (DNA): TGCGCCAGCAGCTTGGCCCCTAGCGGAGGACAAGAGACCCAGTACTTC. This sequence encodes CASSLAPSGGQETQYF.